These T cell receptor beta chains were read from a single sample in a study of T cells in Graves' hyperthyroidism and ophthalmopathy. TCRdb reprocessed the multiplex PCR reads via MiXCR and lists one record per CDR3 protein. The repertoire has about 640,000 distinct CDR3 sequences, around 21% of them found once; the top ten carry 30% to 40%. Sequencing was carried out using blood. These receptors were collected from a young man with Graves' ophthalmopathy. Both conserved end residues are part of each CDR3.

>TRBV12-3/TRBV12-4
CASSFLATGELFF
>TRBV10-3
CATTRSSGYNEQLF
>TRBV7-4
CASSYRDRHNQPQHF
>TRBV6-1
CASSEGQSSGNTIYF
>TRBV6-1
CAGRTDLGQPQHF
>TRBV4-1
CASSQEIISYGSWYEQYF
>TRBV10-2
CASSEVGAGEDEQYF
>TRBV30
CAWSVFEEQYF
>TRBV25-1
CASSESSGDEQFF
>TRBV28
CASSWGTGKMAAFF
>TRBV3-1
CASSQAAGPYEQYF
>TRBV7-6
CASSLLAGRVTGELFF
>TRBV3-1
CASRKLASNTGELFF
>TRBV10-2
CASKSSANQPQHF
>TRBV2
CASHDRGSYNEQFF
>TRBV10-3
CAISESPPGTSNQPQHF
>TRBV6-1
CASSLDRRDTQYF
>TRBV29-1
CSVQRRTGGLRYGYTF
>TRBV2
CASSEVPNTGELFF
>TRBV4-3
CASSQDRTSLAEQFF
>TRBV5-1
CASRREPQETQYF
>TRBV28
CASSDFKVNYGYTF
>TRBV18
CASSPPGGTYEQYF
>TRBV9
CASSVLGQGFNEQFF
>TRBV4-3
CASSQLGLAGIGELFF
>TRBV7-2
CASSLRSGGNTGELFF
>TRBV4-3
CASSQDLGGRTKNIQYF
>TRBV7-9
CASSLRRASGALNTGELFF
>TRBV3-1
CASSVAGRIDEQYF
>TRBV14
CASSQVSGALGGYTF
>TRBV28
CASSTLTHQETQYF
>TRBV14
CASSQDSRYEQYF
>TRBV5-1
CASAQGERAGTDTQYF
>TRBV6-2/TRBV6-3
CASSSAGGRQTQYF
>TRBV12-3/TRBV12-4
CASSRQGLVYNEQFF
>TRBV7-8
CASSLVGPSNQPQHF
>TRBV20-1
CSARAPAEYTDTQYF
>TRBV20-1
CSARETSGRGHEQYF
>TRBV28
CASRGPWTGWNTEAFF
>TRBV20-1
CSARRSQETQYF
>TRBV28
CASSLVQLPNEELFF
>TRBV6-1
CASSRAPGLATRFSYEQYF
>TRBV15
CATSRGPGTDTQYF
>TRBV30
CAWSPTVYYEQYF
>TRBV30
CASRARFNEQFF